This passage covers 6 T cell receptor beta chains from one sample sequenced in a study of early T cells in non-severe SARS-CoV-2 infection (dated by TCRdb to the early 2020s). Libraries were prepared through 5' RACE. Sequenced using a NextSeq 500. TCRdb cleaned the public reads at Q25 with fastp, built clones with MiXCR and kept in-frame beta chains. Rows matching on CDR3 protein sequence are summarized as one entry with the most common DNA and genes. In all, the sample holds 50,000 to 75,000 distinct CDR3 sequences, and approximately 9.2% of those were seen once. Of the sample, roughly 13% is held by the ten largest clones. Sample: whole blood, taken at baseline. Source of these receptors: an adult who was a healthcare worker with PCR-confirmed SARS-CoV-2 infection or an uninfected control (not recorded which).

On this clonotype: This may come from a read error, since a much larger clone is one base off. This CDR3 is CASSEGGRGNTQYF. As DNA, the CDR3 is TGTGCCAGCAGTGAAGGGGGACGGGGGAATACGCAGTATTTT. The gene calls are TRBV6-1 and TRBJ2-3; D may be TRBD2 (6 bases). CDR1 is MNHNS and CDR2 is SASEGT in the germline V gene. The CDR3 contains 14 residues. V lost 1 base, J lost 7 bases, and 12 bases lay in between.

The chain links TRBV3-1 to TRBJ2-2; the D gene is possibly TRBD2 (5 bases). V was cut by 0 bases and J by 1 base, with 12 bases left in between. Germline V gives CDR1 LGHDT, CDR2 YNNKEL (reference sequence). CDR3 length: 17 residues. In nucleotides, the CDR3 is TGTGCCAGCAGCCAAGATGCGGCTAGCAGGAACACCGGGGAGCTGTTTTTT. It codes for CASSQDAASRNTGELFF.

This clonotype was observed at least ten times. The V call is TRBV7-9, the J call TRBJ1-1, with unresolved D. The V and J ends lost 9 bases and 7 bases respectively, with 3 bases between them. In germline, CDR1 is SEHNR, CDR2 FQNEAQ (reference sequence). This CDR3 is 8 amino acids long. The CDR3 loop is CASDEAFF. Here the CDR3 DNA reads TGTGCCAGTGATGAAGCTTTCTTT.

The chain links TRBV7-8 to TRBJ1-4; D is unresolved. CDR1 SGHVS and CDR2 FQNEAQ come from the germline V gene. The CDR3 has 15 residues. V dropped 1 base and J dropped 3 bases, with 9 bases sitting between them. CDR3: CASSLERYANEKLFF. The DNA for the CDR3 is TGTGCCAGCAGCTTAGAGAGATATGCTAATGAAAAACTGTTTTTT. The full variable domain, its missing parts supplied by reference TRBV7-8 and TRBJ1-4, is GAGVSQSPRYKVAKRGQDVALRCDPISGHVSLFWYQQALGQGPEFLTYFQNEAQLDKSGLPSDRFFAERPEGSVSTLKIQRTQQEDSAVYLCASSLERYANEKLFFGSGTQLSVL.

This clonotype was seen only a few times. The gene calls are TRBV6-2 or TRBV6-3 and TRBJ2-2, with a possible D match to TRBD2 (6 bases). V lost 2 bases and J 4 bases, leaving 11 bases between the germline ends. CDR1 is MNHEY, CDR2 SVGEGT, per germline. This CDR3 has 15 amino acids. CDR3 sequence (DNA): TGTGCCAGCAGTTACGCGGGGCTTGTCACCGGGGAGCTGTTTTTT. Amino acids: CASSYAGLVTGELFF.

This clonotype appeared many times. The V gene is TRBV4-2, the J gene TRBJ1-1; D gene uncertain. Germline-derived CDR1 and CDR2 are LGHNA and YNFKEQ. The CDR3 extends over 18 amino acids. V was cut by 3 bases and J by 1 base, with 21 bases left in between. The CDR3 DNA is TGTGCCAGCAGCCACCCCCCTTCCGAGGCAAGGGCGAACACTGAAGCTTTCTTT. Residues: CASSHPPSEARANTEAFF.